The 5 T cell receptor beta chains presented below share a single source sample, sequenced in a study of early T cells in non-severe SARS-CoV-2 infection. TCRdb ran MiXCR on the 5' RACE reads and lists one entry per CDR3 protein. This table holds about 110,000 distinct CDR3 sequences, around 10% found once. Sequenced material: whole blood. These receptors were taken from an adult who was a healthcare worker with PCR-confirmed SARS-CoV-2 infection or an uninfected control (not recorded which).

The table lists this clonotype with a few counts. The rearrangement links TRBV19 to TRBJ2-1; 10 positions agree with TRBD2. Germline lookup yields CDR1 LNHDA and CDR2 SQIVND (reference sequence). Trimming cost V 4 bases and J 5 bases; bases outside gene matches: 5. The CDR3 sequence is 15 residues long. In DNA form, the CDR3 reads TGTGCCAGTAGTACCGGACTAGCGGTCGACAATGAGCAGTTCTTC. Encoded protein: CASSTGLAVDNEQFF.

The rearrangement links TRBV5-1 to TRBJ1-1, with D perhaps matching TRBD1 (6 bases). V lost 2 bases, J lost 3 bases, and 11 bases lay in between. Germline loops: CDR1 SGHRS, CDR2 YFSETQ. The CDR3 is 14 amino acids. As DNA, the CDR3 is TGCGCCAGCAGCTTAGGGGGAAGGGACACTGAAGCTTTCTTT. It specifies CASSLGGRDTEAFF.

Only a few counts were recorded for this clonotype. The chain joins TRBV27 to TRBJ2-7; no reliable D call. The CDR3 has 13 residues. CDR1 and CDR2 from the germline V gene are MNHEY and SMNVEV (reference sequence). The germline V and J ends were trimmed by 3 bases and 3 bases, with 9 bases remaining between them. The CDR3 DNA is TGTGCCAGCAGTTTTTCCTTGAACTACGAGCAGTACTTC. It encodes CASSFSLNYEQYF.

The rearrangement links TRBV18 to TRBJ2-1, with D tentatively TRBD2 (6 bases). Germline V lookup: CDR1 KGHSH, CDR2 LQKENI. This CDR3 has 17 residues. The V gene lost 3 bases and the J gene lost 2 bases, with 17 bases spanning the gap. This chain's CDR3 is CASSPLRAGGTYNEQFF. Here the CDR3 DNA reads TGTGCCAGCTCACCCCTAAGGGCGGGCGGGACCTACAATGAGCAGTTCTTC.

A few counts support this clonotype. Germline is not matched at one junction end, which may reflect a read error. The J gene is TRBJ1-6, the V gene TRBV7-6; perhaps TRBD1 as D (5 bases). Germline-derived CDR1 and CDR2 are SGHVS and FNYEAQ. The CDR3 loop spans 15 amino acids. This chain's CDR3 is CTSSSREFHNSPLHF. The CDR3 nucleotides read TGTACCAGCAGTAGCAGGGAATTCCATAATTCACCCCTCCACTTT. Full variable domain (rest looked up from reference TRBV7-6 and TRBJ1-6): GAGVSQSPRYKVTKRGQDVALRCDPISGHVSLYWYRQALGQGPEFLTYFNYEAQQDKSGLPNDRFSAERPEGSISTLTIQRTEQRDSAMYRCTSSSREFHNSPLHFGNGTRLTVT.